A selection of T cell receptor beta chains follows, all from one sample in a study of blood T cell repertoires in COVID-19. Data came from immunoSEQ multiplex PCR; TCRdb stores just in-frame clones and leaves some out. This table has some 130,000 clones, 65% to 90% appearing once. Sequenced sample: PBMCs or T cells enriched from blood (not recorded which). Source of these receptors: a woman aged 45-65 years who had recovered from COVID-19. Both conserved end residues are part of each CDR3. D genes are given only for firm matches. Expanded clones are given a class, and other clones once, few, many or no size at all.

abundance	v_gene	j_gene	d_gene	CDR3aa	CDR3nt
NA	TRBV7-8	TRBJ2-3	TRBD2	CASSQRTSGHKTRCEGRTDTQYF	TGTGCCAGCAGCCAGAGGACTAGCGGGCATAAGACGAGGTGCGAAGGACGCACAGATACGCAGTATTTT
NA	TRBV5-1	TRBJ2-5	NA	CASSLSGVQETQYF	TGCGCCAGCAGCTTGAGCGGTGTCCAAGAGACCCAGTACTTC
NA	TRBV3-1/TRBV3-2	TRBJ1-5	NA	CASSQGSGNQPQHF	TGTGCCAGCAGCCAGGGCTCTGGTAATCAGCCCCAGCATTTT
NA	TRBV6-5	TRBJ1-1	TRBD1	CASSYLDRGTEAFF	TGTGCCAGCAGTTACCTGGACAGGGGGACTGAAGCTTTCTTT
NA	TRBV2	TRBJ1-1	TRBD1	CAVDRDAFF	TGTGCAGTCGACAGGGATGCTTTCTTT
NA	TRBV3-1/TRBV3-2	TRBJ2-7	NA	CASSQERQFYEQYF	TGTGCCAGCAGCCAAGAGCGACAGTTCTACGAGCAGTACTTC
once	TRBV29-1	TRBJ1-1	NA	CSVTGLEAFF	TGCAGCGTGACGGGTCTGGAAGCTTTCTTT
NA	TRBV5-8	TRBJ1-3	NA	CASSPNQASGNTIYF	TGTGCCAGCAGCCCCAACCAGGCCTCTGGAAACACCATATATTTT
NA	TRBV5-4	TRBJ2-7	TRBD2	CASSRWTSGTSYEQYF	TGTGCCAGCAGCCGTTGGACTAGCGGTACGTCCTACGAGCAGTACTTC
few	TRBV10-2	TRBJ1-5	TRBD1	CASSAGTGLDQPQHF	TGCGCCAGCAGCGCAGGGACAGGGCTGGATCAGCCCCAGCATTTT
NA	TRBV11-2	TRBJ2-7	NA	CASSLTYRMGYEQYF	TGTGCCAGCAGCTTAACGTACAGGATGGGCTACGAGCAGTACTTC
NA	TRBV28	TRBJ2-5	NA	CASSFQAGRETQYF	TGTGCCAGCAGTTTTCAGGCGGGGAGGGAGACCCAGTACTTC
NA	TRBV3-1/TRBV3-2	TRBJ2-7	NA	CASSQEPHGTYEQYF	TGTGCCAGCAGCCAAGAACCCCACGGGACCTACGAGCAGTACTTC
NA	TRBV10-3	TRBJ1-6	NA	CAIRGSNSPLHF	TGTGCCATCAGGGGCTCAAATTCACCCCTCCACTTT
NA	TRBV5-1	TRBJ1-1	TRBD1	CASSPRYRDRGPGTEAFF	TGCGCCAGCAGCCCTCGGTACCGGGACAGGGGGCCAGGGACTGAAGCTTTCTTT
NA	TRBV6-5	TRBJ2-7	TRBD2	CASSSVFLRGDPEQYF	TGTGCCAGCAGTTCCGTCTTTTTGCGGGGGGACCCGGAGCAGTACTTC
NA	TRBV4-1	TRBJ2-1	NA	CASSQVGQVEQFF	TGCGCCAGCAGCCAAGTGGGGCAAGTTGAGCAGTTCTTC
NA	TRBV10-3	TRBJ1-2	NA	CAITQSGNTNYGYTF	TGTGCCATCACCCAAAGTGGCAATACTAACTATGGCTACACCTTC
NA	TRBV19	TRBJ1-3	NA	CASTGGPNSGNTIYF	TGTGCCAGTACGGGGGGTCCCAACTCTGGAAACACCATATATTTT
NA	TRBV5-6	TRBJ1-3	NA	CASSSDSSGNTIYF	TGTGCCAGCAGTTCCGACAGCTCTGGAAACACCATATATTTT
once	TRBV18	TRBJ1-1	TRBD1	CASSPGQAATEAFF	TGTGCCAGCTCACCGGGACAGGCGGCCACTGAAGCTTTCTTT
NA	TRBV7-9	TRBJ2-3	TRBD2	CASRSLAGEDTQYF	TGTGCCTCCAGGTCCCTAGCGGGGGAAGATACGCAGTATTTT
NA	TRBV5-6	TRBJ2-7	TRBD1	CASSPDRGYEQYF	TGTGCCAGCAGCCCGGACAGGGGCTACGAGCAGTACTTC
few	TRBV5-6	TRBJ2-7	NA	CASSLVQGDEQYF	TGTGCCAGCAGCTTGGTACAGGGAGACGAGCAGTACTTC
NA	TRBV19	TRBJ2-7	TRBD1	CASSPGRQGESSYEQYF	TGTGCCAGTAGTCCCGGCCGACAGGGGGAGAGCTCCTACGAGCAGTACTTC
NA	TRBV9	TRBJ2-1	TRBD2	CASSLAGVYGNEQFF	TGTGCCAGCAGCCTAGCGGGGGTCTACGGGAATGAGCAGTTCTTC
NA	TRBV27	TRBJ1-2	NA	CASSPRAAWGVYGYTF	TGTGCCAGCAGTCCCCGCGCGGCGTGGGGGGTCTATGGCTACACCTTC
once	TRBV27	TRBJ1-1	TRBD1	CASSSGQGGAFF	TGTGCCAGCAGTTCTGGACAGGGGGGAGCTTTCTTT
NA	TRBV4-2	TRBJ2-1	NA	CASSLTPGDEQFF	TGTGCCAGCAGCCTTACCCCGGGAGATGAGCAGTTCTTC
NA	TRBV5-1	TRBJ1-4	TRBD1	CASSRGDRDGEKLFF	TGCGCCAGCAGCCGTGGGGACAGGGATGGTGAAAAACTGTTTTTT
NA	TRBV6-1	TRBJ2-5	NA	CASTLQTGWAQYF	TGTGCCAGCACCCTCCAGACCGGGTGGGCCCAGTACTTC
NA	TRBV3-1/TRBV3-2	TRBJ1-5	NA	CASSQDRGGGSNQPQHF	TGTGCCAGCAGCCAAGATCGCGGGGGCGGGAGCAATCAGCCCCAGCATTTT
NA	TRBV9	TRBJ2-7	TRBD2	CASSVNGGGTSSYEQYF	TGTGCCAGCAGCGTAAATGGCGGGGGGACCAGTTCCTACGAGCAGTACTTC
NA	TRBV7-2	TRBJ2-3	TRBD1	CASSPYGTGDRADTQYF	TGTGCCAGCAGCCCTTACGGGACAGGGGATCGAGCAGATACGCAGTATTTT
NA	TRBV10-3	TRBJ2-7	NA	CAISGITGSEQYF	TGTGCCATCAGTGGGATCACGGGGAGCGAGCAGTACTTC
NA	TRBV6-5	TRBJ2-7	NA	CASSSNHEQYF	TGTGCCAGCAGTTCTAACCACGAGCAGTACTTC
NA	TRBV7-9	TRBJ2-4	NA	CASSLDRNIQYF	TGTGCCAGCAGCTTGGACAGAAACATTCAGTACTTC
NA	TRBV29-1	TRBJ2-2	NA	CSVDQYTGELFF	TGCAGCGTTGACCAGTATACCGGGGAGCTGTTTTTT
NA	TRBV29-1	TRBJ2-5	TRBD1	CSVGKGTGGFGTQYF	TGCAGCGTTGGGAAGGGGACAGGGGGCTTCGGGACCCAGTACTTC
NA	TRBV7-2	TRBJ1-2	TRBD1	CASSPEARTGYGYTF	TGTGCCAGCAGCCCCGAGGCGCGGACAGGGTATGGCTACACCTTC
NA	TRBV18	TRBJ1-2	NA	CASSPGRNYGYTF	TGTGCCAGCTCACCAGGCAGGAACTATGGCTACACCTTC
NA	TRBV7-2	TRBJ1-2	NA	CASSFNRATYGYTF	TGTGCCAGCAGCTTCAACAGGGCGACCTATGGCTACACCTTC
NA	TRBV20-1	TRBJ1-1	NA	CSASTGEYTEAFF	TGCAGTGCTAGTACGGGGGAATACACTGAAGCTTTCTTT
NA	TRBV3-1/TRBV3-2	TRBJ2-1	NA	CASSPIRPGEQFF	TGTGCCAGCAGCCCAATAAGACCGGGTGAGCAGTTCTTC
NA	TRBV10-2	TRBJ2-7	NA	CASNPSGILYEQYF	TGCGCCAGCAACCCCTCAGGGATTTTGTACGAGCAGTACTTC
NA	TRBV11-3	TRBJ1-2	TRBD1	CASSLTGGAGENGYTF	TGTGCCAGCAGCCTGACAGGGGGCGCGGGGGAGAATGGCTACACCTTC
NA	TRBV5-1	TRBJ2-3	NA	CASSLYLDTDTQYF	TGCGCCAGCAGCTTATATCTAGACACAGATACGCAGTATTTT
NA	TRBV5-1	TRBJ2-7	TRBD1	CASSLWDSLSYEQYF	TGCGCCAGCAGCTTATGGGACAGCCTTTCCTACGAGCAGTACTTC
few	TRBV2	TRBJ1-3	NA	CASSETGPENTIYF	TGTGCCAGCAGTGAAACAGGGCCGGAAAACACCATATATTTT
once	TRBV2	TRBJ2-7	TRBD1	CAITGTEIYEQYF	TGTGCCATCACCGGGACAGAGATTTACGAGCAGTACTTC
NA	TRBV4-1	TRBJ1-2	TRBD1	CASSQGTGVNYGYTF	TGCGCCAGCAGCCAAGGGACAGGAGTTAACTATGGCTACACCTTC